Here is one T cell receptor (beta chain) with its context. This clonotype occurred many times. Its antigen has not been determined. Base qualities are not recorded, but no much larger clone differs from it by a single base. Including cysteine and phenylalanine, the CDR3 has 14 amino acids. This entry keeps only the CDR3 DNA: 42 bases, framed from base 1. CDR1 and CDR2 were assigned from the germline V gene as SGDLS and YYNGEE. Trimming at the junction amounts to 0 bases on V and 7 bases on J, and the germline ends lie 14 bases apart. PBMCs were isolated by Ficoll-Paque density gradient centrifugation. Sequencing used an Illumina NovaSeq 6000. Using 5'RACE with constant-segment primers, TCRalpha and TCRbeta cDNA libraries were constructed, with sample barcodes and unique molecular identifiers added in the process. RNA was extracted from every sample with Trizol reagent. Libraries were amplified in two PCR steps, with a second sample barcode and Illumina TruSeq adapters added in the second step. Libraries were sequenced on an Illumina NovaSeq with 2 x 150 bp paired-end reads. The paper's data handling went like this. Reads were demultiplexed and collapsed into UMI-guided consensus sequences with migec v1.2.7. Using mixcr v2.1.11, UMI consensuses were aligned to TRA and TRB V and J templates and then assembled into clonotypes. A clonotype was counted as expanded or contracted only if both edgeR and NoisET called the change significant, with noise models trained on biological replicates. For edgeR calls, a false discovery rate-adjusted p below 0.01 and a log2 fold-change threshold of 1 were applied. As an exploratory analysis of dynamics, max-normalized trajectories of the 1000 most abundant clonotypes were examined by PCA with hierarchical clustering. The CD4 or CD8 phenotype of responding clones was assigned using the separately sequenced CD4+ and CD8+ repertoires. The public reads were reprocessed in TCRdb via fastp at Q25 and MiXCR, keeping in-frame beta chains. Every CDR3 protein is listed once, alongside the most common genes and DNA of its rows. TCRdb's processing, not the authors', yielded these V and J calls. The sample includes nearly 350,000 distinct CDR3 sequences, with 13% observed a single time. About 21% of the sample comes from the top ten.

The sample comes from a study of T-cell memory formation after mild COVID-19 (dated by TCRdb to the early 2020s). Broadly, across the study: TCR sequence clusters from the two donors were found to be largely donor specific. In two donors, T-cell clones that expanded and contracted after mild COVID-19 were tracked by sequencing TCRalpha and TCRbeta repertoires over time. The cohort comprised two young, previously healthy adult volunteers, one female and one male. What the study reported, not specific to this receptor: The second-wave clones that peaked on day 37 were not confirmed to be SARS-CoV-2 specific. The detection of some responding clones in pre-infection memory suggests that pre-existing cross-reactive memory T cells joined the SARS-CoV-2 response. The study covered only a couple of mild cases, and larger cohorts including severe cases with pre-infection samples were considered necessary. Contracting CD4+ clones turned up mainly in the CM and EM memory subsets, whereas EMRA was where CD8+ clones were enriched. Balanced CD4/CD8 phenotypes were observed for clones contracting from day 15 to 85, whereas a bias towards CD4+ was observed for a second wave of clones expanding from day 15 to 37.

Sequencing was carried out using PBMCs or a T cell subset sorted from them (not recorded which). The chain links TRBV9 with TRBJ2-7; the D region possibly corresponds to TRBD2 (6 bases align). This clonotype originated in a man aged 18-30 years who had mild COVID-19 (a few samples of this study predate the infection). The sample titles of this study are shuffled in the database, so cell type and time point are left out; the donor was told from shared clones. The DNA sequence is given as TGTGCCAGCAGCGTAGAAGGAGGGCTCGGGGAGCAGTACTTC. This codes for CASSVEGGLGEQYF. Here the CDR3 is joined to the reference TRBV9 and TRBJ2-7 genes, and the full variable domain is: DSGVTQTPKHLITATGQRVTLRCSPRSGDLSVYWYQQSLDQGLQFLIQYYNGEERAKGNILERFSAQQFPDLHSELNLSSLELGDSALYFCASSVEGGLGEQYFGPGTRLTVT.